This TCR beta chain originates from a study of response to subunit inactivated influenza vaccine. MiXCR, applied by TCRdb to the RT-PCR reads, yields one record per CDR3 protein. The table has fewer than 400,000 distinct CDR3 sequences, 21% seen once. This clonotype was detected only a few times. The CDR3 contains 14 residues. Deletions cut 0 bases from V and 0 bases from J, with 6 bases between. The germline V gene encodes CDR1 MNHEY and CDR2 SVGEGT. The source material was PBMCs from blood, sampled approximately 20 months after vaccination. This TCR came from a man between 50 and 69 years old who received an inactivated influenza vaccine. The V call is TRBV6-2 or TRBV6-3, the J call TRBJ2-7; D is ambiguous. In nucleotides, the CDR3 is TGTGCCAGCAGTTACTCGCCTACCTCCTACGAGCAGTACTTC. This gives the protein CASSYSPTSYEQYF.